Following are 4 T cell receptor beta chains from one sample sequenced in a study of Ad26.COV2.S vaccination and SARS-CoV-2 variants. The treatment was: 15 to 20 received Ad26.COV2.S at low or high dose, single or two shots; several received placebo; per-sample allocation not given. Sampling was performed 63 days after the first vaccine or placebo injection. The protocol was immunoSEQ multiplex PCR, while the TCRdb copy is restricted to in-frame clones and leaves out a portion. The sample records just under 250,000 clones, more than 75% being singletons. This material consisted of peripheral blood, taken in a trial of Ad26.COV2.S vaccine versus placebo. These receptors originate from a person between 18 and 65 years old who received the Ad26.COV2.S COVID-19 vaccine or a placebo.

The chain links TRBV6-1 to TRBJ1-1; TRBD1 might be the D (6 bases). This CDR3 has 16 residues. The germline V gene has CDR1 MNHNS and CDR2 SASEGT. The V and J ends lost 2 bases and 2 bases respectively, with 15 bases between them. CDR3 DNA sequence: TGTGCCAGCAGTGAATCGAGGACAGATCTCAACACTGAAGCTTTCTTT. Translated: CASSESRTDLNTEAFF.

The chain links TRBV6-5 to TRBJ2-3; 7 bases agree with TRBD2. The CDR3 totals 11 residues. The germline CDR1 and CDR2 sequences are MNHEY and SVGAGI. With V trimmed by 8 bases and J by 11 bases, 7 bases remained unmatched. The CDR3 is CASSIGGWQYF. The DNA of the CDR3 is TGTGCCAGCTCAATCGGGGGGTGGCAGTATTTT.

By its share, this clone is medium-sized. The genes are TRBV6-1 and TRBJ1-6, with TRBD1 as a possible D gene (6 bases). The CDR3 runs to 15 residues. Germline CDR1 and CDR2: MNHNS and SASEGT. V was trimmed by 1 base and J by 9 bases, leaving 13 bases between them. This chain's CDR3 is CASSEGTGSSSPLHF. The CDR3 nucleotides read TGTGCCAGCAGTGAAGGAACAGGGAGTAGTTCACCCCTCCACTTT.

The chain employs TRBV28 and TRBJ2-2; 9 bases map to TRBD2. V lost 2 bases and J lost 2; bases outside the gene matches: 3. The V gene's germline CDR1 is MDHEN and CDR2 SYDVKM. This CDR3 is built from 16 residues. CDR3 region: CASSLPAGGNTGELFF. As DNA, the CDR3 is TGTGCCAGCAGTTTACCAGCGGGGGGCAACACCGGGGAGCTGTTTTTT.